This entry describes one T cell receptor beta chain. Antigen specificity is unknown. Germline CDR1 and CDR2: MNHEY and SMNVEV (reference sequence). The CDR3 spans 14 residues. Trimming stripped 4 bases from V and 2 bases from J, with 12 bases between. As for time point: patch test 2, 6 weeks after DPC sensitization. Specified treatment: therapeutic diphenylcyclopropenone sensitization with weekly scalp DPC. This specimen belongs to a study of human T cells and chemical hapten exposure. Study-wide points: While controls formed fewer of them, expanded TCRs formed significantly more large CDR3 similarity clusters. The donors suffered from alopecia, so their immune response may not match that of healthy people.

Unique molecular identifiers were linked by the library to individual cDNA molecules. TCRdb ran MiXCR on the RACE reads and lists one entry per CDR3 protein. The sample has over 70,000 distinct CDR3 sequences, about 9% seen once. The chain recombines TRBV27 with TRBJ2-7, with a possible D match to TRBD1 (6 bases). The source was whole blood, collected in connection with sensitization to the hapten diphenylcyclopropenone (DPC). This sequence was found in a woman in her 50s with alopecia areata. Some clones in this sample may be carry-over from other donors' samples. CDR3 nucleotide sequence: TGTGCCAGCAGTTCCGGGGACAAAGCCTACGAGCAGTACTTC. The encoded protein is CASSSGDKAYEQYF.